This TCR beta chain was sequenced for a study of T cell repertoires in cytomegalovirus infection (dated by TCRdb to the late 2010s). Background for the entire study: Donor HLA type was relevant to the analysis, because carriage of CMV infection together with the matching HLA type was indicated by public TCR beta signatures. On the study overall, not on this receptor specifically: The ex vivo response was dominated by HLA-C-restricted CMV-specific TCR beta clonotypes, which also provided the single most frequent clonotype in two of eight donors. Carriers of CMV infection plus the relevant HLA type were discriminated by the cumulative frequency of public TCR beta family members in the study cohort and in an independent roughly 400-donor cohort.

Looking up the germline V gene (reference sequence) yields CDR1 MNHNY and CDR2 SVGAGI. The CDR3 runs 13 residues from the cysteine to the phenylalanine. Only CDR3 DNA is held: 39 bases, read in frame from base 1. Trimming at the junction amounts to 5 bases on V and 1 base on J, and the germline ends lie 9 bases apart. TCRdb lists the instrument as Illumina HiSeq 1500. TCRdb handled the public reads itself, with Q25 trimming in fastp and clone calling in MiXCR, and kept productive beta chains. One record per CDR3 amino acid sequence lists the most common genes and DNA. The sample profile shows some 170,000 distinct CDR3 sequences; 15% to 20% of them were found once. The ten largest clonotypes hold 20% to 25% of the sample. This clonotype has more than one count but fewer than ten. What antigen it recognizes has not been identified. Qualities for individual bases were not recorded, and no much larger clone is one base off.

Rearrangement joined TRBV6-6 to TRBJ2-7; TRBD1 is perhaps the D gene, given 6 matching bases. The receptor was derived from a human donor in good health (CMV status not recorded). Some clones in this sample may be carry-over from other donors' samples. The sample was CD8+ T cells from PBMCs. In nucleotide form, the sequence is TGTGCCAGCAGTGACAGGCCATCCTACGAGCAGTACTTC. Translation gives CASSDRPSYEQYF.